This TCR beta chain was observed in a study of cytomegalovirus exposure and HLA in healthy donors. In the PCR, 60 Vbeta and 13 Jbeta primers were used. In the original analysis: Later reanalysis found around 80 million unique TCR beta chains, around 11 million of them shared. Profiling relied on immunoSEQ multiplex PCR, and the TCRdb table lists in-frame clones only, not all of them. V and J calls and clone size are given by that table; D and trimming were obtained from the DNA. In the table there are 70,000 to 95,000 clones, about 75% of which are singletons. Trimming cost V 3 bases and J 5 bases; bases outside gene matches: 7. CDR3 length: 16 amino acids. The V gene's germline CDR1 is MDHEN and CDR2 SYDVKM. On this clone: Its antigen is as yet unknown.

Findings and limits, study-wide: Some V segments, TRBV6-2 and TRBV6-3 among them, were indistinguishable and were therefore excluded.

The V gene is TRBV28, the J gene TRBJ2-5; 12 bases match TRBD2. Sequenced input: PBMCs. This clonotype was obtained from a man aged 30 to 45 in good health and CMV-seropositive. The CDR3 here is CASSFGLAGGSETQYF. In nucleotides, the CDR3 is TGTGCCAGCAGTTTCGGTCTAGCGGGGGGGTCGGAGACCCAGTACTTC.